The source of this T cell receptor beta chain is a study of regulatory T cells. General study findings and limits: Skewed V and J usage and few unique V-J pairs marked patient repertoires, most in Tregs. In CD3G-deficient patients, conventional CD4+ T cells were enriched for hydrophobic CDR3 residues at positions 6 and 7.

Every patient with CD3G deficiency had evidence of autoimmunity. At testing, patients were 2 to 39 years old, with reduced naive and increased memory T-cell proportions. Sorting split CD4+ cells into CD25-high CD127-low Tregs and CD25-low CD127-high conventional T cells. Germline V lookup: CDR1 SGHRS, CDR2 YFSETQ. The CDR3 runs to 16 residues. V was shortened by 3 bases and J by 1 base, with 13 bases between the two germline ends. Amplification used 52 TRBV primers and 13 TRBJ primers. Libraries were prepared by immunoSEQ multiplex PCR; TCRdb keeps only in-frame clonotypes and omits some of them. The top ten hold about 1.6% of the sample, which has over 25,000 clones, less than 95% seen once. As for this clone: Antigen specificity is unknown.

The gene calls are TRBV5-1 and TRBJ2-2; tentatively, D is TRBD1 (6 bases). Specimen: conventional CD4+ T cells sorted from blood. The source is a person aged 18 to 30 with CD3G deficiency. CDR3 residues: CASSWGQTMNTGELFF. CDR3 DNA: TGCGCCAGCAGCTGGGGACAAACGATGAACACCGGGGAGCTGTTTTTT.